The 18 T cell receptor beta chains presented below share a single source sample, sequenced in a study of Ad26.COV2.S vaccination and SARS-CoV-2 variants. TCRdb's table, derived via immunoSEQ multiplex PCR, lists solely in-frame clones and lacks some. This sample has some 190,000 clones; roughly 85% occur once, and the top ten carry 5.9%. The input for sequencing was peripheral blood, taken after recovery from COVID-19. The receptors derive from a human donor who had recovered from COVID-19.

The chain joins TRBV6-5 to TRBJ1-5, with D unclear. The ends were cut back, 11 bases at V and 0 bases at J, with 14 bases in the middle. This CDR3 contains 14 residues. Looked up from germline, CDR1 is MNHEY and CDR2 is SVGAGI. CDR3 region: CAVSTVYSNQPQHF. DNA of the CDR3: TGTGCCGTTTCAACTGTTTATAGCAATCAGCCCCAGCATTTT.

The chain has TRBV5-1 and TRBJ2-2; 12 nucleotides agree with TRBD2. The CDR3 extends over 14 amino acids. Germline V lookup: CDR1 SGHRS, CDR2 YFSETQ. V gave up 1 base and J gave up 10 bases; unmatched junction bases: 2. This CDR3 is CASSLTSGRTELFF. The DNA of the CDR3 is TGCGCCAGCAGCTTGACTAGCGGGAGGACGGAGCTGTTTTTT.

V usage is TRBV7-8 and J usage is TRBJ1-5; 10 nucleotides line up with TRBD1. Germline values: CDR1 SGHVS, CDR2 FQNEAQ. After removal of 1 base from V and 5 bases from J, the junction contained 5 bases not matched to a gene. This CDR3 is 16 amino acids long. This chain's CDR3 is CASSLGPGQGHQPQHF. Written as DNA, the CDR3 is TGTGCCAGCAGCTTAGGCCCGGGACAGGGGCATCAGCCCCAGCATTTT.

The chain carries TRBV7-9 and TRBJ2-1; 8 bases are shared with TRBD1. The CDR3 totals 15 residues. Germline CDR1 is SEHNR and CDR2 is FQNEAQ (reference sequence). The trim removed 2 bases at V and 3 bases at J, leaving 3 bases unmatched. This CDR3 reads CASSLQGQVYNEQFF. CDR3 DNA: TGTGCCAGCAGCTTACAGGGACAGGTCTACAATGAGCAGTTCTTC.

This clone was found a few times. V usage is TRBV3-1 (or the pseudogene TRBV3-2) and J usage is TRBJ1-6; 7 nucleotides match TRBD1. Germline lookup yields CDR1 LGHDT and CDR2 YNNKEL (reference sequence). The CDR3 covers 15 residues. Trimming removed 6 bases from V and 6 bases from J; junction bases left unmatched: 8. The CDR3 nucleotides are TGTGCCAGCAGGTCTACAGGGGCGATTAATTCACCCCTCCACTTT. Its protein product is CASRSTGAINSPLHF.

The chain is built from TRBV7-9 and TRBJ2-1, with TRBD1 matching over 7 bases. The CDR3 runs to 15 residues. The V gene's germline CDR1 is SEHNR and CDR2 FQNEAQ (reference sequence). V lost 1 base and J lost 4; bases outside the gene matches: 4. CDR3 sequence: CASSLGTGVYNEQFF. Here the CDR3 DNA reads TGTGCCAGCAGCTTAGGGACAGGAGTTTACAATGAGCAGTTCTTC. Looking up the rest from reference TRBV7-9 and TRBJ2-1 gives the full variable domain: DTGVSQNPRHKITKRGQNVTFRCDPISEHNRLYWYRQTLGQGPEFLTYFQNEAQLEKSRLLSDRFSAERPKGSFSTLEIQRTEQGDSAMYLCASSLGTGVYNEQFFGPGTRLTVL.

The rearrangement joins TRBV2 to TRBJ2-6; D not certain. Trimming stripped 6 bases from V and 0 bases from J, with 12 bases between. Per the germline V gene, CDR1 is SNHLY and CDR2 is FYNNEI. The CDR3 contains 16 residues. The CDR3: CASRPSTASGANVLTF. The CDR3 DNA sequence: TGTGCCAGCAGACCTTCGACGGCCTCTGGGGCCAACGTCCTGACTTTC.

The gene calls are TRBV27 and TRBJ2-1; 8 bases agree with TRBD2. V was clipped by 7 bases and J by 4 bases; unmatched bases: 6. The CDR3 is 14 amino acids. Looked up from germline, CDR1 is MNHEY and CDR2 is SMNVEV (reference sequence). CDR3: CASTPGGGYNEQFF. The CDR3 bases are TGTGCCAGCACCCCGGGAGGGGGTTACAATGAGCAGTTCTTC.

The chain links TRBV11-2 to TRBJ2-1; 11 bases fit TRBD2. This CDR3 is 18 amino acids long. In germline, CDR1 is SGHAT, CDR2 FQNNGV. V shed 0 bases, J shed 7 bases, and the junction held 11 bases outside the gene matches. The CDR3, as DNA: TGTGCCAGCAGCTTAGATCAGGGTCTAGCGGGGGGCCAGAATGAGCAGTTCTTC. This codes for CASSLDQGLAGGQNEQFF.

CDR3 region: CASSQAGQVGSPLHF. The CDR3 DNA sequence: TGTGCCAGCAGCCAAGCGGGACAAGTAGGTTCACCCCTCCACTTT. The rearrangement uses TRBV3-1 (or the pseudogene TRBV3-2) and TRBJ1-6; TRBD1 is a possible D gene (6 bases). The V end was cut by 1 base, the J end by 9 bases, with 13 bases between. The CDR3 consists of 15 residues. Germline lookup yields CDR1 LGHDT and CDR2 YNNKEL (reference sequence).

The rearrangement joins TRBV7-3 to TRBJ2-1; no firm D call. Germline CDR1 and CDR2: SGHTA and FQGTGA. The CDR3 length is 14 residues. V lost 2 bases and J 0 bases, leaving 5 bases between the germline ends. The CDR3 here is CASSLVPSYNEQFF. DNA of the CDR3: TGTGCCAGCAGCTTAGTCCCCTCCTACAATGAGCAGTTCTTC.

In nucleotides, the CDR3 is TGTGCCAGCAGCCGACAGGGCATATTCGAAAAACTGTTTTTT. Translating gives CASSRQGIFEKLFF. V is TRBV9 and J is TRBJ1-4, with 7 bases identical to TRBD1. J lost 8 bases, V lost 4 bases, and 8 bases had no gene match. The CDR3 loop spans 14 amino acids. Germline lookup yields CDR1 SGDLS and CDR2 YYNGEE.

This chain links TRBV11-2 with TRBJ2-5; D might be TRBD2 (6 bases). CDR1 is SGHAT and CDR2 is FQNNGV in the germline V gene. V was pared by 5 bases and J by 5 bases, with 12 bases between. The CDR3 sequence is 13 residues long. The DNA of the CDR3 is TGTGCCAGCAGCCTTGGGGGGAGGGAGACCCAGTACTTC. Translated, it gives CASSLGGRETQYF.

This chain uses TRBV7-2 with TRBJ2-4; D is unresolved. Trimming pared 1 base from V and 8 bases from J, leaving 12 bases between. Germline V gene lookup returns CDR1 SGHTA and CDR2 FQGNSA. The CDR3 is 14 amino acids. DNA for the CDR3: TGTGCCAGCAGCTTAGGGCCCTCCGTAGACATTCAGTACTTC. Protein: CASSLGPSVDIQYF.

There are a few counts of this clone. For the CDR3, the DNA is TGTGCCAGCATCTTGTCTTCAGGGAACACTGAAGCTTTCTTT. The encoded protein is CASILSSGNTEAFF. V gene TRBV3-1 (or the pseudogene TRBV3-2) combines with J gene TRBJ1-1; D is uncertain. This CDR3 is 14 amino acids long. Trimming took 7 bases from V and 1 from J, leaving 13 bases between them. CDR1 and CDR2 from the germline V gene are LGHDT and YNNKEL (reference sequence).

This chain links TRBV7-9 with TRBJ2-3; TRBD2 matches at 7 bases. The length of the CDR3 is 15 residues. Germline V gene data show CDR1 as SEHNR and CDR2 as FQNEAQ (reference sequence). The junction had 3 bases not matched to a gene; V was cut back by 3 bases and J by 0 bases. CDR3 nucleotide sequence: TGTGCCAGCAGCTTCTTTAGCGGGAGCACAGATACGCAGTATTTT. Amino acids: CASSFFSGSTDTQYF.

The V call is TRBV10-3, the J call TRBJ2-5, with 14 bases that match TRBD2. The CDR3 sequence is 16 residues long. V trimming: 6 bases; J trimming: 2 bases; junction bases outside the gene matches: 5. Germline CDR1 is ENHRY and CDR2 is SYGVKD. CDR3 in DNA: TGTGCCATCAGCGCCGGACTAGCGGGAGGACAAGAGACCCAGTACTTC. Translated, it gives CAISAGLAGGQETQYF.

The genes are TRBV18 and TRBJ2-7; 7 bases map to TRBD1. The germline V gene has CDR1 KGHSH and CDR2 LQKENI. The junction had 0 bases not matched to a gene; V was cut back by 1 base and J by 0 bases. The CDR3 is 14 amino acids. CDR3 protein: CASSPQGASYEQYF. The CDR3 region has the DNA TGTGCCAGCTCACCACAGGGGGCCTCCTACGAGCAGTACTTC. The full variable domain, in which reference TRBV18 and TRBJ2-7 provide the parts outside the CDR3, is NAGVMQNPRHLVRRRGQEARLRCSPMKGHSHVYWYRQLPEEGLKFMVYLQKENIIDESGMPKERFSAEFPKEGPSILRIQQVVRGDSAAYFCASSPQGASYEQYFGPGTRLTVT.